This T cell receptor beta chain was identified in a study of blood T cell repertoires in COVID-19. Study information: Acute and convalescent COVID-19 specimens originated in the United States, Italy and Spain.

This table comes from immunoSEQ multiplex PCR, and its TCRdb copy is limited to in-frame clones, with some not included. The profile shows around 300,000 clones, 85% to 90% of them singletons. V dropped 5 bases and J dropped 7 bases, with 17 bases sitting between them. Germline CDR1 reads SGHTA; CDR2 reads FQGNSA. The CDR3 totals 14 residues. The Seattle patients, enrolled during active infection, were followed longitudinally. The sequence was obtained from a woman in her twenties or thirties with COVID-19, enrolled during active disease. Sample: peripheral blood. The chain joins TRBV7-2 to TRBJ1-2; D gene unclear. The CDR3 coding sequence is TGTGCCAGCAGCCGGGAGACCCCCGGACCTGGCTACACCTTC. Translated: CASSRETPGPGYTF.